The present T cell receptor (beta chain) was sequenced within a study of identical twins. The study's findings and limits: Fewer insertions characterized abundant cord blood beta clonotypes, whereas memory repertoires showed none. Diverse VJ usage suggested most zero-insertion clonotypes were not invariant T cells.

The CDR3 has 15 residues. Germline V CDR1 and CDR2: DFQATT, SNEGSKA (reference sequence). V lost 5 bases to trimming and J lost 5 bases; unmatched junction nucleotides: 13. TCRdb reprocessed the 5' RACE reads via MiXCR and lists one record per CDR3 protein. The sample has about 920,000 distinct CDR3 sequences; around an eighth are singletons. Only healthy Caucasians were included as donors. As regards this clonotype: Its antigen is still unknown.

These data were also reused for a study on yellow fever vaccine responses in identical twins.

This TCR came from a young woman in good health. V usage is TRBV20-1 and J usage is TRBJ1-1, with TRBD1 identical over 8 bases. The specimen sequenced was PBMCs. CDR3 region: CSAPTPGGQWTEAFF. In DNA, the CDR3 is TGCAGTGCTCCGACCCCAGGGGGCCAATGGACTGAAGCTTTCTTT.